The rows below give T cell receptor beta chains drawn from one sample of a study of CD8+CD57+ T cells in acquired aplastic anemia. TCRdb itself ran the reads through MiXCR, one entry per CDR3 protein. The sample holds over 200,000 distinct CDR3 sequences, approximately 60% seen once. Input material: sorted CD4+, CD8+, or CD8+CD57+ T cells (not recorded which) from PBMCs. All receptors come from a human donor in good health. Each CDR3 is given with its conserved first and last residue. Each record gives: D gene, V gene, J gene, clone size, CDR3 protein, CDR3 DNA. D genes are given only for firm matches. The listing skips clone size in some rows; elsewhere it reads once, few, many or a size class.

D gene: TRBD2
V gene: TRBV5-1
J gene: TRBJ2-1
clone size: many
CDR3 protein: CASSPSGRVNNEQFF
CDR3 DNA: TGCGCCAGCAGCCCAAGCGGGAGGGTAAATAATGAGCAGTTCTTC

D gene: .
V gene: TRBV7-2
J gene: TRBJ2-7
clone size: .
CDR3 protein: CASSLAAGPTYEQYF
CDR3 DNA: TGTGCCAGCAGCTTAGCGGCGGGCCCTACCTACGAGCAGTACTTC

D gene: .
V gene: TRBV12-3/TRBV12-4
J gene: TRBJ2-5
clone size: many
CDR3 protein: CASSPKGGGWETQYF
CDR3 DNA: TGTGCCAGCAGCCCTAAGGGGGGAGGATGGGAGACCCAGTACTTC

D gene: .
V gene: TRBV7-9
J gene: TRBJ1-1
clone size: few
CDR3 protein: CASSLRQLPEAFF
CDR3 DNA: TGTGCCAGCAGCTTAAGACAGTTGCCTGAAGCTTTCTTT

D gene: TRBD2
V gene: TRBV19
J gene: TRBJ2-1
clone size: .
CDR3 protein: CASSNSGGANEQFF
CDR3 DNA: TGTGCCAGTAGTAACAGCGGGGGGGCCAATGAGCAGTTCTTC

D gene: TRBD1
V gene: TRBV7-2
J gene: TRBJ2-1
clone size: .
CDR3 protein: CASAKGQNLQFF
CDR3 DNA: TGTGCCAGCGCAAAGGGACAGAACCTGCAGTTCTTC

D gene: TRBD1
V gene: TRBV10-3
J gene: TRBJ1-2
clone size: .
CDR3 protein: CAISETGGYGYTF
CDR3 DNA: TGTGCCATCAGTGAGACAGGGGGATATGGCTACACCTTC

D gene: .
V gene: TRBV19
J gene: TRBJ2-5
clone size: .
CDR3 protein: CASTLRIEAAYQPQYF
CDR3 DNA: TGTGCCAGTACCCTAAGGATCGAGGCAGCATATCAGCCCCAGTACTTC

D gene: .
V gene: TRBV2
J gene: TRBJ1-5
clone size: .
CDR3 protein: CAGSGRDNQPQHF
CDR3 DNA: TGTGCCGGCAGTGGACGGGACAATCAGCCCCAGCATTTT

D gene: .
V gene: TRBV7-9
J gene: TRBJ1-4
clone size: many
CDR3 protein: CASSLGPTTDEKLFF
CDR3 DNA: TGTGCCAGCAGCTTAGGGCCTACGACCGACGAAAAACTGTTTTTT

D gene: .
V gene: TRBV7-9
J gene: TRBJ2-2
clone size: .
CDR3 protein: CASSLVTGELFF
CDR3 DNA: TGTGCCAGCAGCCTAGTGACAGGGGAGCTGTTTTTT

D gene: .
V gene: TRBV5-1
J gene: TRBJ2-7
clone size: .
CDR3 protein: CASSLAGRAYEQYF
CDR3 DNA: TGCGCCAGCAGCTTGGCAGGACGGGCCTACGAGCAGTACTTC

D gene: .
V gene: TRBV7-6
J gene: TRBJ2-1
clone size: .
CDR3 protein: CASSLAAASYEQFF
CDR3 DNA: TGTGCCAGCAGCTTAGCGGCCGCTTCCTACGAGCAGTTCTTC

D gene: .
V gene: TRBV6-4
J gene: TRBJ1-5
clone size: many
CDR3 protein: CASSGGGQSNQPQHF
CDR3 DNA: TGTGCCAGCAGTGGGGGGGGGCAGAGCAATCAGCCCCAGCATTTT

D gene: TRBD1
V gene: TRBV10-2
J gene: TRBJ2-1
clone size: .
CDR3 protein: CASSGDRAVVNEQFF
CDR3 DNA: TGCGCCAGCAGTGGGGACAGAGCGGTAGTCAATGAGCAGTTCTTC

D gene: TRBD1
V gene: TRBV24-1
J gene: TRBJ1-1
clone size: .
CDR3 protein: CATSDGGTGTEAFF
CDR3 DNA: TGTGCCACCAGTGATGGTGGGACAGGGACTGAAGCTTTCTTT

D gene: .
V gene: TRBV7-9
J gene: TRBJ1-2
clone size: .
CDR3 protein: CASSLVGRENYGYTF
CDR3 DNA: TGTGCCAGCAGCTTAGTAGGCCGGGAGAACTATGGCTACACCTTC

D gene: .
V gene: TRBV10-3
J gene: TRBJ2-7
clone size: .
CDR3 protein: CAISLTGEGEQYF
CDR3 DNA: TGTGCCATCAGCCTGACAGGGGAGGGCGAGCAGTACTTC

D gene: .
V gene: TRBV28
J gene: TRBJ2-1
clone size: .
CDR3 protein: CASSPRLGEQFF
CDR3 DNA: TGTGCCAGCAGCCCCCGTCTTGGTGAGCAGTTCTTC

D gene: .
V gene: TRBV20-1
J gene: TRBJ1-2
clone size: .
CDR3 protein: CSARDGPDPGYTF
CDR3 DNA: TGCAGTGCTAGAGACGGGCCAGATCCTGGCTACACCTTC

D gene: .
V gene: TRBV4-1
J gene: TRBJ1-1
clone size: many
CDR3 protein: CASSRQGNTEAFF
CDR3 DNA: TGCGCCAGCAGCCGGCAGGGGAACACTGAAGCTTTCTTT

D gene: TRBD1
V gene: TRBV20-1
J gene: TRBJ1-2
clone size: many
CDR3 protein: CSARGGDDGYTF
CDR3 DNA: TGCAGTGCCAGGGGGGGGGATGATGGCTACACCTTC

D gene: .
V gene: TRBV24-1
J gene: TRBJ2-1
clone size: .
CDR3 protein: CARDRGRDYNEQFF
CDR3 DNA: TGTGCTAGGGACCGTGGGCGGGACTACAATGAGCAGTTCTTC

D gene: .
V gene: TRBV5-8
J gene: TRBJ1-1
clone size: few
CDR3 protein: CASSLGRGNTEAFF
CDR3 DNA: TGTGCCAGCAGCTTGGGCAGGGGAAACACTGAAGCTTTCTTT

D gene: .
V gene: TRBV24-1
J gene: TRBJ2-1
clone size: once
CDR3 protein: CATSDPRREAYNEQFF
CDR3 DNA: TGTGCCACCAGTGATCCCCGCAGGGAGGCCTACAATGAGCAGTTCTTC

D gene: .
V gene: TRBV9
J gene: TRBJ1-1
clone size: .
CDR3 protein: CASSVGTGIGTEAFF
CDR3 DNA: TGTGCCAGCAGCGTAGGTACAGGGATCGGGACTGAAGCTTTCTTT

D gene: TRBD2
V gene: TRBV7-7
J gene: TRBJ2-7
clone size: .
CDR3 protein: CASSLVGLAGDEQYF
CDR3 DNA: TGTGCCAGCAGCTTAGTTGGACTAGCGGGAGATGAGCAGTACTTC

D gene: TRBD2
V gene: TRBV19
J gene: TRBJ2-3
clone size: .
CDR3 protein: CASSIPAGGLTDTQYF
CDR3 DNA: TGTGCCAGTAGTATTCCAGCGGGGGGTCTCACAGATACGCAGTATTTT

D gene: TRBD2
V gene: TRBV20-1
J gene: TRBJ2-5
clone size: .
CDR3 protein: CSARYGTSMGTQYF
CDR3 DNA: TGCAGTGCTAGATACGGGACTAGCATGGGGACCCAGTACTTC